This T cell receptor (beta chain) comes out of a study of preoperative IRX-2 immunotherapy in early breast cancer. Produced via immunoSEQ multiplex PCR; TCRdb's table is partial and in-frame only. The top ten hold about 1.9% of the sample, which has approximately 100,000 clones, approximately 90% seen once. Germline CDR1 is GTSNPN and CDR2 is SVGIG (reference sequence). With 2 bases removed from V and 1 base from J, the gap between germline ends came to 11 bases. The CDR3 runs to 14 residues. The treatment denotes: preoperative locoregional IRX-2 cytokine immunotherapy. The sequences come from tumor tissue, collected after IRX-2 immunotherapy. This receptor was identified in a human donor with breast cancer. The gene calls are TRBV30 and TRBJ1-1; weak D call: TRBD1 (5 bases). This chain's CDR3 is CAWSLWGANTEAFF. For the CDR3, the DNA is TGTGCCTGGAGTTTGTGGGGCGCGAACACTGAAGCTTTCTTT.